These 20 T cell receptor beta chains share one sample of origin, sequenced in a study of shared clonotypes between healthy human individuals. The method was immunoSEQ multiplex PCR; TCRdb's version includes in-frame clones alone and lacks a portion of them. This sample yields hundreds of thousands of clones, of which roughly 95% are seen a single time; around 0.12% belongs to the top ten. Cells designated naive CD8 were CD45RO-negative and were positively selected for CCR7, with terminally differentiated effector memory CD45RA+ cells excluded. The sequencing sample was made of naive CD8+ T cells sorted from blood. These receptors were obtained from a woman aged 30 to 39 in good health.

Turning to this clone: Other DNA variants within this sample encode the same CDR3. The chain links TRBV13 to TRBJ1-1, with unresolved D. V was trimmed by 3 bases and J by 2 bases, leaving 7 bases between them. Germline CDR1 PRHDT, CDR2 FYEKMQ (reference sequence). The CDR3 loop spans 13 amino acids. The CDR3 bases are TGTGCCAGCAGCTTTCCGGGAAACACTGAAGCTTTCTTT. This codes for CASSFPGNTEAFF.

V usage is TRBV7-9 and J usage is TRBJ2-1, with 9 bases fitting TRBD2. This CDR3 spans 15 amino acids. The germline V gene encodes CDR1 SEHNR and CDR2 FQNEAQ (reference sequence). The junction had 12 bases not matched to a gene; V was cut back by 4 bases and J by 11 bases. DNA of the CDR3: TGTGCCAGCAGCTCTTCTTCGGGACTAGCTGGGAAGCAGTTCTTC. This encodes CASSSSSGLAGKQFF.

The rearrangement uses TRBV4-1 and TRBJ2-5; D gene uncertain. Looked up from germline, CDR1 is MGHRA and CDR2 is YSYEKL. The V end was cut by 3 bases, the J end by 0 bases, with 5 bases between. The CDR3 has 13 amino acids. The CDR3 region is CASSQMYQETQYF. The CDR3 coding sequence is TGCGCCAGCAGCCAGATGTACCAAGAGACCCAGTACTTC.

This chain uses TRBV5-6 with TRBJ2-7; D not resolved. This CDR3 contains 14 residues. Trimming stripped 2 bases from V and 6 bases from J, with 15 bases between. Germline loops: CDR1 SGHDT, CDR2 YYEEEE. The CDR3 spells CASSFLSGPGEQYF. In nucleotides, the CDR3 is TGTGCCAGCAGCTTCCTCTCCGGGCCGGGCGAGCAGTACTTC.

The chain combines TRBV6-5 with TRBJ1-1; D perhaps matches TRBD1 (6 bases). Deletions cut 6 bases from V and 4 bases from J, with 12 bases between. Germline lookup yields CDR1 MNHEY and CDR2 SVGAGI. This CDR3 contains 13 residues. The CDR3 region is CASSGGLVTEAFF. CDR3 nucleotide sequence: TGTGCCAGCAGCGGGGGCTTAGTCACTGAAGCTTTCTTT.

V and J are TRBV2 and TRBJ2-2; D unresolved. Per the germline V gene, CDR1 is SNHLY and CDR2 is FYNNEI. V lost 7 bases and J lost 6, with 12 bases in between. The CDR3 is 13 residues long. The CDR3 bases are TGTGCCAGCAATGACCAGGCTTCCGGGGAGCTGTTTTTT. It codes for CASNDQASGELFF.

The chain recombines TRBV19 with TRBJ2-5; D ambiguous. The J call is doubtful: the DNA matches TRBJ2-7 better. This CDR3 has 12 amino acids. The germline CDR1 and CDR2 sequences are LNHDA and SQIVND (reference sequence). The CDR3 DNA is TGTGCCAGTAGTATAGACCACTACGAGCAGTACTTC. Its translation is CASSIDHYEQYF.

The genes are TRBV14 and TRBJ2-1; D might be TRBD1 (5 bases). CDR1 and CDR2 (germline): SGHDN, FVKESK. The CDR3 spans 15 residues. Trimming shortened V by 5 bases and J by 6 bases, and 17 bases separated the two germline ends. CDR3 sequence: CASSTRAETGNEQFF. The CDR3 bases are TGTGCCAGCAGCACCAGGGCAGAGACGGGCAATGAGCAGTTCTTC.

The chain carries TRBV7-8 and TRBJ2-7, with 9 bases that match TRBD2. Germline V lookup: CDR1 SGHVS, CDR2 FQNEAQ. The CDR3 has 15 amino acids. V shed 7 bases, J shed 5 bases, and the junction held 12 bases outside the gene matches. The CDR3 region has the DNA TGTGCCAGCAACGGGATAGCGGGAGCACGGGACGAGCAGTACTTC. Protein product: CASNGIAGARDEQYF.

This clone was picked up one time. V and J are TRBV7-8 and TRBJ2-1; 11 bases agree with TRBD2. The CDR3 loop spans 15 amino acids. Per germline, CDR1 SGHVS and CDR2 FQNEAQ. V was clipped by 6 bases and J by 7 bases; unmatched bases: 8. CDR3 amino acids: CASSNTSGSGNEQFF. In nucleotides, the CDR3 is TGTGCCAGCAGTAATACTAGCGGGAGTGGAAATGAGCAGTTCTTC.

This clone appeared once. This chain links TRBV13 with TRBJ1-5; 8 nucleotides line up with TRBD1. Germline-derived CDR1 and CDR2 are PRHDT and FYEKMQ (reference sequence). This CDR3 is built from 14 residues. V was pared by 5 bases and J by 5 bases, with 5 bases of the junction left unmatched. The CDR3 sequence: CASSAQGGDQPQHF. For the CDR3, the DNA is TGTGCCAGCAGCGCACAGGGGGGGGATCAGCCCCAGCATTTT.

This sequence joins TRBV7-9 and TRBJ2-1; D unclear. V lost 5 bases, J lost 4 bases, and 18 bases lay in between. Germline CDR1 SEHNR, CDR2 FQNEAQ (reference sequence). This CDR3 comprises 16 residues. CDR3 nucleotide sequence: TGTGCCAGCAGCCACTACGACACTTTGAAGTACAATGAGCAGTTCTTC. Residues: CASSHYDTLKYNEQFF.

The chain links TRBV19 to TRBJ2-1; D may be TRBD2 (5 bases). The CDR3 covers 12 residues. CDR1 and CDR2 from the germline V gene are LNHDA and SQIVND (reference sequence). Trimming took 7 bases from V and 6 from J, leaving 10 bases between them. CDR3 sequence reads: CASTRGLNEQFF. CDR3 coding DNA: TGTGCCAGTACGCGCGGGCTCAATGAGCAGTTCTTC.

The gene calls are TRBV27 and TRBJ1-5; D remains unclear. Germline loops: CDR1 MNHEY, CDR2 SMNVEV (reference sequence). With 2 bases removed from V and 6 bases from J, the gap between germline ends came to 11 bases. The CDR3 runs 14 residues. The CDR3: CASSLVREGQPQHF. In DNA form, the CDR3 reads TGTGCCAGCAGTTTAGTTAGGGAGGGTCAGCCCCAGCATTTT.

The CDR3 DNA reads TGTGCCAGCTTTGGTCTAGCGGGCACCGGGGAGCTGTTTTTT. It is translated as CASFGLAGTGELFF. The V and J genes are TRBV27 and TRBJ2-2; 8 bases are a match to TRBD2. Germline loops: CDR1 MNHEY, CDR2 SMNVEV (reference sequence). There are 14 residues in the CDR3. Germline trimming cut 8 bases from V and 4 bases from J; bases unmatched to any gene: 6.

This sequence joins TRBV10-1 and TRBJ1-2; D not certain. CDR1 and CDR2 from the germline V gene are WNHNN and SYGVQD (reference sequence). Trimming left V 0 bases short and J 7 bases short, with 9 bases between. The CDR3 has 13 amino acids. The CDR3 here is CASSESRTGGYTF. The DNA for the CDR3 is TGCGCCAGCAGTGAGTCACGAACGGGTGGCTACACCTTC.

V gene TRBV27 combines with J gene TRBJ2-7; TRBD2 matches 8 bases. Per the germline V gene, CDR1 is MNHEY and CDR2 is SMNVEV (reference sequence). This CDR3 spans 14 amino acids. Trimming at V came to 5 bases and at J to 2 bases, leaving 5 bases not matched to a gene. CDR3 in amino acids: CASSPSGSPYEQYF. For the CDR3, the DNA is TGTGCCAGCAGTCCTAGCGGGTCCCCCTACGAGCAGTACTTC.

This chain links TRBV7-9 with TRBJ2-1; TRBD2 aligns across 9 bases. Germline V gene data show CDR1 as SEHNR and CDR2 as FQNEAQ (reference sequence). The CDR3 is 16 residues long. J was trimmed by 6 bases and V by 4 bases; bases with no gene match: 10. In DNA form, the CDR3 reads TGTGCCAGCAGCTCGACGGCTAGCGGGGTCCTCAATGAGCAGTTCTTC. Translated: CASSSTASGVLNEQFF.

This chain uses TRBV14 with TRBJ2-1; 10 positions agree with TRBD2. Losses at the gene ends were 1 base for V and 5 bases for J; bases not matched to a gene: 5. Germline-derived CDR1 and CDR2 are SGHDN and FVKESK. CDR3 length: 16 residues. The CDR3 DNA reads TGTGCCAGCAGCCAAGGTAGCGGGAGGATCGACAATGAGCAGTTCTTC. Its translation is CASSQGSGRIDNEQFF.

This clone was seen only once. This chain connects TRBV5-4 to TRBJ2-7; D unresolved. The germline V gene has CDR1 SGHNT and CDR2 YYREEE (reference sequence). CDR3 size: 13 residues. V was clipped by 0 bases and J by 5 bases, with 9 bases between them. CDR3 sequence reads: CASSLASNHEQYF. The CDR3 nucleotides are TGTGCCAGCAGCTTGGCGTCTAACCACGAGCAGTACTTC.